This T cell receptor beta chain was recovered during a study of beta chain features in type 1 diabetes. Study observations and caveats: Insertion counts at VDJ junctions were lower in type 1 diabetes patients, who also showed more deletions there. The study found moderately but significantly shorter TCRB CDR3s in all four CD4+ subsets of Type 1 diabetes patients.

Germline V CDR1 and CDR2: LNHDA, SQIVND (reference sequence). This CDR3 spans 15 amino acids. Between the trimmed V and J ends, which lost 4 bases and 4 bases, there was a span of 16 bases. Expressed TCRB transcripts were sequenced because the isolated RNA had all been reverse transcribed beforehand. Deep immunoSEQ sequencing covered naive, central memory and regulatory T cell samples. Assay: immunoSEQ multiplex PCR; the TCRdb copy retains only in-frame clones and omits some. This table holds 200,000 to 300,000 clones, 13% to 15% found once. Staining for CD45RO/CCR7/CD25/CD127/CD95/CD27 allowed sorting of CD4+ naive, central memory, regulatory and stem cell-like memory cells. This clone was observed a handful of times. What it binds is not known.

What was sequenced was naive CD4+ T cells from blood. The TCR originated in a woman aged 40 to 50 in good health. The chain employs TRBV19 and TRBJ1-1; D gene unclear. The CDR3 loop reads CASSTKTFGVTEAFF. CDR3 in DNA: TGTGCCAGTAGTACAAAAACCTTCGGGGTCACTGAAGCTTTCTTT.